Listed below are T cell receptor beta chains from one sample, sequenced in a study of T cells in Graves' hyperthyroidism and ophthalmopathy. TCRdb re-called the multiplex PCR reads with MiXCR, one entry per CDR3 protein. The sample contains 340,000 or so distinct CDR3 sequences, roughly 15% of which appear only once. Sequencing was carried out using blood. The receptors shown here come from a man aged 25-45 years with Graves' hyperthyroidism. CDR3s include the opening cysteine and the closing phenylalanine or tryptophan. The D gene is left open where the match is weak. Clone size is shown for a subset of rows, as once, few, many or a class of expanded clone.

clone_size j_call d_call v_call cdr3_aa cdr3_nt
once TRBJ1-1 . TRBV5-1 CASSPDVTNTEAFF TGCGCCAGCAGCCCTGACGTAACGAACACTGAAGCTTTCTTT
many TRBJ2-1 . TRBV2 CASSNNRDSEQFF TGTGCCAGCAGTAACAACCGGGACTCAGAGCAGTTCTTC
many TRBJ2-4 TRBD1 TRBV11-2 CASSGTAQGVGRNIQYF TGTGCCAGCAGCGGGACAGCTCAGGGCGTGGGTAGAAACATTCAGTACTTC
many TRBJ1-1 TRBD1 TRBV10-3 CAISKRVGDRGPMNTEAFF TGTGCCATCAGCAAGAGAGTAGGGGACAGGGGACCCATGAACACTGAAGCTTTCTTT
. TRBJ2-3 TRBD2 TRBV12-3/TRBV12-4 CASSRPTSGRYSKTDTQYF TGTGCCAGCAGTCGCCCGACTAGCGGGAGATACAGTAAGACAGATACGCAGTATTTT
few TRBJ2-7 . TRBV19 CASSMRPEVSYEQYF TGTGCCAGTAGTATGAGGCCCGAAGTTTCCTACGAGCAGTACTTC
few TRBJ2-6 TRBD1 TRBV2 CASRATGVRGGANVLTF TGTGCCAGCAGGGCGACAGGGGTCCGGGGGGGGGCCAACGTCCTGACTTTC
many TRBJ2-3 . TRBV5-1 CASSLESGAAADTQYF TGCGCCAGCAGCTTAGAGAGTGGGGCCGCCGCAGATACGCAGTATTTT
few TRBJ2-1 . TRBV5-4 CASSLGRVPYNEQFF TGTGCCAGCAGCTTGGGACGGGTGCCCTACAATGAGCAGTTCTTC
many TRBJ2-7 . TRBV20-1 CSAAPGGDHEQYF TGCAGTGCTGCCCCCGGGGGCGACCACGAGCAGTACTTC
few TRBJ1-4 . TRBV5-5 CASSSRRSSTNEKLFF TGTGCCAGCAGCTCTCGGCGGAGTTCAACTAATGAAAAACTGTTTTTT
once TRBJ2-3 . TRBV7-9 CASSLEWVSDTQYF TGTGCCAGCAGCTTAGAGTGGGTGTCGGATACGCAGTATTTT
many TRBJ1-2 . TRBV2 CASSLKGYGYTF TGTGCCAGCAGCTTGAAAGGCTATGGCTACACCTTC
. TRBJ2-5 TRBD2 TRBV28 CASSLFARLAGGSVYF TGTGCCAGCAGTTTATTCGCCCGGCTAGCGGGAGGCTCGGTGTACTTC
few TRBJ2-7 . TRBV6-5 CASSVLAARLYEQYF TGTGCCAGTAGTGTACTAGCAGCGAGGCTTTACGAGCAGTACTTC
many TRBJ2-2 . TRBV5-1 CASSGREGTGELFF TGCGCCAGCAGTGGCCGTGAGGGCACCGGGGAGCTGTTTTTT
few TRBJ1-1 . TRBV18 CASSPPGGGGTEAFF TGTGCCAGCTCACCCCCGGGGGGGGGCGGAACTGAAGCTTTCTTT
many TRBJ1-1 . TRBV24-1 CATSDLGQNTEAFF TGTGCCACCAGTGATTTGGGACAGAACACTGAAGCTTTCTTT
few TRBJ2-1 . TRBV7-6 CASSFQGDYSYNERFF TGTGCCAGCAGCTTTCAGGGGGACTACTCCTACAATGAGCGGTTCTTC
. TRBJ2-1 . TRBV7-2 CASSPMRPSLGEQFF TGTGCCAGCAGTCCCATGCGGCCTAGTCTAGGTGAGCAGTTCTTC
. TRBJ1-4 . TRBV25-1 CASSDLPGATNEKLFF TGTGCCAGCAGTGATTTACCGGGGGCGACTAATGAAAAACTGTTTTTT
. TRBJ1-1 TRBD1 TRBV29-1 CSAEEGASGLAFF TGCAGCGCTGAAGAGGGGGCCAGCGGCCTGGCTTTCTTT
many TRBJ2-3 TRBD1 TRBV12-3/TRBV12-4 CASSLPGTGFHSTDTQYF TGTGCCAGCAGTTTACCCGGGACAGGGTTTCATTCCACAGATACGCAGTATTTT
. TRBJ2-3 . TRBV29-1 CSVGGLGDTQYF TGCAGCGTTGGGGGACTGGGAGATACGCAGTATTTT
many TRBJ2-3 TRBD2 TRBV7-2 CASSPVAGVRTDTQYF TGTGCCAGCAGCCCCGTAGCGGGAGTGAGGACAGATACGCAGTATTTT
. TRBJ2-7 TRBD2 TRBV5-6 CASSLAGTYSYEQYF TGTGCCAGCAGCCTAGCGGGGACTTACTCCTACGAGCAGTACTTC
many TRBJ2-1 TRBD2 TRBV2 CASSEVAGALFEQFF TGTGCCAGCAGTGAAGTCGCGGGAGCATTATTTGAGCAGTTCTTC
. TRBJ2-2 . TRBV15 CATRVGLASTGELFF TGTGCCACCCGAGTGGGGCTAGCGTCCACTGGGGAGCTGTTTTTT
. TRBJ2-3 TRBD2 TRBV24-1 CATSDWGGRTDTQYF TGTGCCACCAGTGATTGGGGGGGACGCACAGATACGCAGTATTTT
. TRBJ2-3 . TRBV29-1 CSALAGRTDTQYF TGCAGCGCCCTGGCGGGCCGCACAGATACGCAGTATTTT
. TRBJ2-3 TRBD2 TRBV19 CASSGGSGSRITDTQYF TGTGCCAGTAGTGGGGGTAGCGGGAGCCGGATTACAGATACGCAGTATTTT
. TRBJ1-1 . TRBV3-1 CASSQEAIVSTEAFF TGTGCCAGCAGCCAAGAAGCAATTGTGAGCACTGAAGCTTTCTTT
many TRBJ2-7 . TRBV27 CASSFPRYEQYF TGTGCCAGCAGTTTTCCCCGCTACGAGCAGTACTTC
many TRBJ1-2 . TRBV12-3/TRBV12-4 CASSPPGAGASNYGYTF TGTGCCAGCAGCCCCCCTGGGGCAGGCGCTTCTAACTATGGCTACACCTTC
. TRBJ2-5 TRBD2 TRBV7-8 CASILAGGGQEAQYF TGTGCCAGCATCCTAGCGGGAGGAGGTCAAGAGGCCCAGTACTTC
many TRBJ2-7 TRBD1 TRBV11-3 CASSFRGTGDHEQYF TGTGCCAGCAGCTTCCGCGGGACAGGGGACCACGAGCAGTACTTC
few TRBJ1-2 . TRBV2 CASSEDIYGYTF TGTGCCAGCAGTGAGGACATCTATGGCTACACCTTC
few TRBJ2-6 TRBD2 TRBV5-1 CASSRTSASSGANVLTF TGCGCCAGCAGCCGGACTAGCGCAAGCTCTGGGGCCAACGTCCTGACTTTC
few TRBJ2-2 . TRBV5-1 CASSSTELNTGELFF TGCGCCAGCAGCTCGACCGAACTGAACACCGGGGAGCTGTTTTTT
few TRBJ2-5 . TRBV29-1 CSVDVGGGRETQYF TGCAGCGTTGATGTTGGGGGAGGACGAGAGACCCAGTACTTC
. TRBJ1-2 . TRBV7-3 CASSSDTVYGYTF TGTGCCAGCAGCTCGGACACCGTGTATGGCTACACCTTC
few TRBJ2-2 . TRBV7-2 CASSSPQGDTGELFF TGTGCCAGCAGCTCTCCTCAGGGTGACACCGGGGAGCTGTTTTTT
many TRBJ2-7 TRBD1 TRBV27 CASSPWDRVYEQYF TGTGCCAGCAGTCCCTGGGACAGGGTCTACGAGCAGTACTTC
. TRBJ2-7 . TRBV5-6 CASSFGYRSYEQYF TGTGCCAGCAGCTTCGGGTATAGAAGCTACGAGCAGTACTTC
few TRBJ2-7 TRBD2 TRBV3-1 CASSLGLAGAPDEQYF TGTGCCAGCAGCCTCGGACTAGCGGGAGCCCCGGACGAGCAGTACTTC
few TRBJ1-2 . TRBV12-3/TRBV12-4 CASRPGTRYGYTF TGTGCCAGCCGACCTGGGACACGCTATGGCTACACCTTC
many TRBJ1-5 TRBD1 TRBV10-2 CASTTGINQPQHF TGCGCCAGCACGACAGGGATCAATCAGCCCCAGCATTTT
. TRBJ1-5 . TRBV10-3 CAISESTPRGGNQPQHF TGTGCCATCAGTGAGTCGACTCCCAGGGGTGGCAATCAGCCCCAGCATTTT
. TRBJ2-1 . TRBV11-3 CASSFYICSASGTNTNEQFF .
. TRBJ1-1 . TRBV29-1 CSVTVVNTEAFF TGCAGCGTTACGGTTGTGAACACTGAAGCTTTCTTT
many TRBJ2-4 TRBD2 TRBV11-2 CASSYPGGGGGTAKNIQYF TGTGCCAGCAGCTACCCGGGGGGGGGGGGCGGTACAGCCAAAAACATTCAGTACTTC
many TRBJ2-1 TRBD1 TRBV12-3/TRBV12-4 CASTLTGGSGNEQFF TGTGCCAGCACTTTGACAGGGGGGTCGGGCAATGAGCAGTTCTTC